The entry below gives a single T cell receptor beta chain sequence along with its context. The data stem from a study of T cells in Graves' hyperthyroidism and ophthalmopathy. Trimming at V came to 3 bases and at J to 3 bases, leaving 0 bases not matched to a gene. CDR1 is DFQATT, CDR2 SNEGSKA, per germline (reference sequence). The CDR3 consists of 12 residues. RNA transcripts served as the template for amplifying TCR beta CDR3 regions. TCR CDR3 regions were first amplified by RT-PCR with HTBI primers. TCRdb re-derived calls from the multiplex PCR reads in MiXCR, one entry per CDR3 protein. The repertoire holds a few hundred thousand distinct CDR3 sequences, with around 20% as singletons. Used for diagnoses were clinical symptoms, serum thyroxine and TRAb, thyroid ultrasound and orbital computed tomography.

The chain uses TRBV20-1 and TRBJ2-7; 9 bases match TRBD1. Sequencing was performed on blood. This sequence originates from a man between 25 and 39 years old with Graves' ophthalmopathy. The CDR3 region is CSARGQGYEQYF. The CDR3 coding sequence is TGCAGTGCTAGGGGACAGGGCTACGAGCAGTACTTC.